Presented here are 11 T cell receptor beta chains from one specimen sequenced in a study of a mutant IDH1 vaccine in newly diagnosed glioma. Regarding time point: week 11, during vaccination. The investigators gave 300 ug of mutant IDH1 20-mer peptide in each vaccine dose, together with topical imiquimod. Only in-frame clones appear in the TCRdb table, and some are missing; sequencing was by immunoSEQ multiplex PCR. The sample holds 55,000 to 65,000 clones, more than 80% seen once. Antigens of these TCRs are unknown. The sample here was PBMCs, taken from a glioma patient whose treatment included an IDH1 peptide vaccine. Receptor source: a man aged 25 to 45 with glioma.

The chain combines TRBV5-4 with TRBJ2-5, with D possibly TRBD2 on 7 matching bases. The CDR3 consists of 15 residues. From germline, CDR1 is SGHNT and CDR2 YYREEE (reference sequence). V lost 4 bases and J 5 bases, leaving 18 bases between the germline ends. CDR3 sequence reads: CASSGGAGAWETQYF. In DNA, the CDR3 is TGTGCCAGCAGCGGGGGGGCAGGGGCCTGGGAGACCCAGTACTTC.

The chain joins TRBV29-1 to TRBJ2-1, with 11 bases aligning to TRBD2. V shed 3 bases and J 6 bases; nucleotides not matched to a gene: 4. The CDR3 sequence is 14 residues long. Germline CDR1 SQVTM, CDR2 ANQGSEA. The CDR3: CSVELLAGVNEQFF. The CDR3 coding sequence is TGCAGCGTTGAGTTACTAGCGGGGGTCAATGAGCAGTTCTTC.

This clone was detected once. V is TRBV5-5 and J is TRBJ1-6; 7 bases fit TRBD1. Germline values: CDR1 SGHKS, CDR2 YYEKEE (reference sequence). Trimming took 1 base from V and 3 from J; bases not matched to a gene: 4. This CDR3 is 16 amino acids long. The CDR3 spells CASSLYRDSYNSPLHF. The CDR3 bases are TGTGCCAGCAGCTTGTACCGGGACAGCTATAATTCACCCCTCCACTTT.

The chain employs TRBV5-4 and TRBJ1-4; 7 bases agree with TRBD1. V trimming: 4 bases; J trimming: 0 bases; junction bases outside the gene matches: 6. This CDR3 is built from 16 residues. Germline loops: CDR1 SGHNT, CDR2 YYREEE (reference sequence). The CDR3 sequence is CASSQGDLPTNEKLFF. CDR3 nucleotides: TGTGCCAGCAGCCAGGGGGACCTCCCAACTAATGAAAAACTGTTTTTT.

This chain connects TRBV28 to TRBJ1-4; 9 nucleotides agree with TRBD1. The CDR3 extends over 15 amino acids. V shed 5 bases, J shed 4 bases, and the junction held 5 bases outside the gene matches. The germline CDR1 and CDR2 sequences are MDHEN and SYDVKM. DNA for the CDR3: TGTGCCAGCAGTGAACCGGGACAGGGTAATGAAAAACTGTTTTTT. Its protein is CASSEPGQGNEKLFF.

This chain connects TRBV5-1 to TRBJ2-4; D remains ambiguous. This CDR3 is 13 amino acids long. The germline V gene encodes CDR1 SGHRS and CDR2 YFSETQ. The V gene lost 0 bases and the J gene lost 6 bases, with 7 bases spanning the gap. The CDR3, as DNA: TGCGCCAGCAGCTTGGGAGTGGGAAACATTCAGTACTTC. Translation gives CASSLGVGNIQYF.

This rearrangement joins TRBV6-6 to TRBJ1-5, with 10 bases matching TRBD1. CDR3 length: 14 residues. Germline CDR1 reads MNHNY; CDR2 reads SVGAGI (reference sequence). With V trimmed by 7 bases and J by 6 bases, 6 bases remained unmatched. The CDR3, as DNA: TGTGCCAGCAAACCCGGGACAGGGGCTCAGCCCCAGCATTTT. Residues: CASKPGTGAQPQHF.

The rearrangement uses TRBV30 and TRBJ1-1; D may be TRBD1 (5 bases). Per germline, CDR1 GTSNPN and CDR2 SVGIG (reference sequence). Trimming took off 4 bases at V and 4 bases at J, with 7 bases between the two ends. This CDR3 contains 11 residues. The CDR3 region is CAWKGTTEAFF. The CDR3 bases are TGTGCCTGGAAGGGGACCACTGAAGCTTTCTTT.

The chain has TRBV6-1 and TRBJ2-7; 9 nucleotides agree with TRBD2. The germline V gene encodes CDR1 MNHNS and CDR2 SASEGT. The V gene end was trimmed by 4 bases and the J gene end by 1 base; junction bases not matched to a gene: 2. This CDR3 comprises 14 residues. The CDR3 sequence: CASSGTSVSYEQYF. For the CDR3, the DNA is TGTGCCAGCAGTGGGACTAGCGTATCCTACGAGCAGTACTTC.

This rearrangement joins TRBV7-8 to TRBJ2-7; TRBD2 matches at 7 bases. This CDR3 has 16 residues. Germline V CDR1 and CDR2: SGHVS, FQNEAQ. V lost 5 bases, J lost 0 bases, and 10 bases stayed unmatched. The CDR3 nucleotides are TGTGCCAGCAGCCCGACTACGACTAGCAGCTCCTACGAGCAGTACTTC. This gives the protein CASSPTTTSSSYEQYF.

The chain has TRBV7-9 and TRBJ1-2, with a tentative D call TRBD1 (5 bases). V was shortened by 5 bases and J by 8 bases, with 12 bases between the two germline ends. Germline CDR1 and CDR2: SEHNR and FQNEAQ (reference sequence). The CDR3 length is 12 residues. The CDR3: CASSRGGVGYTF. Here the CDR3 DNA reads TGTGCCAGCAGCCGCGGGGGGGTCGGCTACACCTTC.